Each of the 25 T cell receptor beta chains below was sequenced from the same sample in a study of shared clonotypes between healthy human individuals. TCRdb's table, derived via immunoSEQ multiplex PCR, lists solely in-frame clones and lacks some. The repertoire includes about 800,000 clones, 96% of them detected once, and under 0.3% sits in the top ten. CD45RO-negative cells were positively selected for CCR7, leaving out terminally differentiated effector memory CD45RA+ cells. The sequenced material came from naive CD8+ T cells sorted from blood. The receptors here all came from a man younger than 40 in good health.

The chain combines TRBV2 with TRBJ2-1; D is possibly TRBD1 (7 bases). CDR1 is SNHLY, CDR2 FYNNEI, per germline. V was pared by 5 bases and J by 9 bases, with 14 bases between. CDR3 length equals 13 residues. DNA for the CDR3: TGTGCCAGCAGTCAACAGGGGAGGCGTGAGCAGTTCTTC. This gives the protein CASSQQGRREQFF.

The chain couples TRBV9 to TRBJ1-1, with 7 bases lining up with TRBD1. The CDR3 loop spans 15 amino acids. CDR1 and CDR2 (germline): SGDLS, YYNGEE. V dropped 4 bases and J dropped 4; count of bases not matched to a gene: 10. CDR3 amino acids: CASSPRQGRTTEAFF. The CDR3 DNA sequence: TGTGCCAGCAGCCCCAGACAGGGTCGGACCACTGAAGCTTTCTTT.

The genes are TRBV7-3 and TRBJ1-2; perhaps TRBD1 as D (5 bases). The CDR3 is 15 residues long. Trimming stripped 3 bases from V and 5 bases from J, with 16 bases between. The germline V gene encodes CDR1 SGHTA and CDR2 FQGTGA. CDR3 in amino acids: CASSFDGTDVYGYTF. The CDR3, as DNA: TGTGCCAGCAGCTTCGACGGGACCGATGTTTATGGCTACACCTTC.

This rearrangement joins TRBV11-2 to TRBJ2-1; possible D gene TRBD1, 6 bases. CDR3 length: 11 amino acids. V was pared by 7 bases and J by 9 bases, with 10 bases between. The germline CDR1 and CDR2 sequences are SGHAT and FQNNGV. CDR3 DNA sequence: TGTGCCAGCAACCAGGGGTTTGAGCAGTTCTTC. It yields the protein CASNQGFEQFF.

The chain uses TRBV29-1 and TRBJ2-1; TRBD2 matches at 14 bases. From germline, CDR1 is SQVTM and CDR2 ANQGSEA. This CDR3 contains 15 residues. V was pared by 5 bases and J by 8 bases, with 8 bases of the junction left unmatched. In nucleotides, the CDR3 is TGCAGCGTTCCTCTCCGGACTAGCGGGAGGTATGAGCAGTTCTTC. It codes for CSVPLRTSGRYEQFF.

Concerning this clone itself: The sample contains more than one DNA sequence encoding this CDR3. The V gene is TRBV7-9, the J gene TRBJ1-1, with 10 bases aligning to TRBD1. Germline lookup yields CDR1 SEHNR and CDR2 FQNEAQ (reference sequence). Trimming at V came to 4 bases and at J to 4 bases, leaving 3 bases not matched to a gene. The CDR3 is made up of 14 amino acids. The CDR3 here is CASSSGTGVTEAFF. The CDR3 nucleotides read TGTGCCAGCAGCTCCGGGACAGGGGTCACTGAAGCTTTCTTT.

The V and J genes are TRBV27 and TRBJ1-2; D is perhaps TRBD1 (5 bases). Germline assignment: CDR1 MNHEY and CDR2 SMNVEV (reference sequence). V lost 0 bases to trimming and J lost 8 bases, with 13 bases between them. The CDR3 consists of 14 residues. The CDR3 coding sequence is TGTGCCAGCAGTTTATCTAGGGGTTCGCGAGGCTACACCTTC. Translation: CASSLSRGSRGYTF.

This chain connects TRBV29-1 to TRBJ2-7, with D perhaps matching TRBD1 (5 bases). Trimming left V 4 bases short and J 7 bases short, with 20 bases between. This CDR3 contains 14 residues. The germline CDR1 and CDR2 sequences are SQVTM and ANQGSEA. Here the CDR3 DNA reads TGCAGCGTTGTTTTCCAGGGTTCACTGTGGGAGCAGTACTTC. Translated: CSVVFQGSLWEQYF.

The CDR3 loop is CASSRYIAYEQYF. The DNA of the CDR3 is TGTGCCAGTAGTCGGTACATAGCCTACGAGCAGTACTTC. The V call is TRBV19, the J call TRBJ2-7; no firm D call. Germline CDR1 and CDR2: LNHDA and SQIVND (reference sequence). The V and J ends lost 5 bases and 2 bases respectively, with 10 bases between them. The CDR3 covers 13 residues. The whole variable domain, filled in from reference TRBV19 and TRBJ2-7, reads DGGITQSPKYLFRKEGQNVTLSCEQNLNHDAMYWYRQDPGQGLRLIYYSQIVNDFQKGDIAEGYSVSREKKESFPLTVTSAQKNPTAFYLCASSRYIAYEQYFGPGTRLTVT.

Here the CDR3 reads CASSPGGMAGELFF. CDR3 sequence (DNA): TGTGCCAGCAGTCCCGGGGGGATGGCCGGGGAGCTGTTTTTT. The gene calls are TRBV27 and TRBJ2-2, with 7 bases identical to TRBD2. The germline V gene encodes CDR1 MNHEY and CDR2 SMNVEV (reference sequence). V lost 5 bases, J lost 6 bases, and 6 bases stayed unmatched. This CDR3 region has 14 residues.

This chain's CDR3 is CSVRASQGATEAFF. In DNA form, the CDR3 reads TGCAGCGTTCGGGCTAGTCAAGGTGCCACTGAAGCTTTCTTT. V and J are TRBV29-1 and TRBJ1-1; D remains ambiguous. This CDR3 comprises 14 residues. V gave up 5 bases and J gave up 4 bases, with 17 bases separating them. In germline, CDR1 is SQVTM, CDR2 ANQGSEA.

The chain couples TRBV7-3 to TRBJ2-7, with no clear D. The germline V gene has CDR1 SGHTA and CDR2 FQGTGA. Between the trimmed V and J ends, which lost 2 bases and 0 bases, there was a span of 8 bases. The CDR3 sequence is 14 residues long. CDR3 protein: CASSLGGDSYEQYF. The DNA of the CDR3 is TGTGCCAGCAGCTTAGGCGGCGACTCCTACGAGCAGTACTTC.

This chain uses TRBV14 with TRBJ2-2; a weak D match, TRBD2 (5 bases). The CDR3 has 14 amino acids. V was pared by 3 bases and J by 7 bases, with 12 bases between. Germline V gene sequence: CDR1 SGHDN, CDR2 FVKESK. The CDR3 spells CASSHVIGVGELFF. In DNA form, the CDR3 reads TGTGCCAGCAGCCATGTTATCGGGGTCGGGGAGCTGTTTTTT.

This clone was seen once. The chain has TRBV29-1 and TRBJ2-7, with D possibly matching TRBD1 (6 bases). The CDR3 is 13 amino acids. V lost 4 bases, J lost 3 bases, and 13 bases lay in between. The V gene's germline CDR1 is SQVTM and CDR2 ANQGSEA. The CDR3 loop reads CSVVTRGHYEQYF. As DNA, the CDR3 is TGCAGCGTTGTTACCAGGGGCCACTACGAGCAGTACTTC.

This chain links TRBV5-4 with TRBJ2-5; weak D call: TRBD2 (7 bases). V was pared by 3 bases and J by 2 bases, with 17 bases between. This CDR3 is built from 16 residues. Germline V gene lookup returns CDR1 SGHNT and CDR2 YYREEE (reference sequence). CDR3 DNA: TGTGCCAGCAGCTCGGCCCCGGGGGGCTGGCAAGAGACCCAGTACTTC. This sequence encodes CASSSAPGGWQETQYF.

The rearrangement uses TRBV9 and TRBJ1-5; 7 nucleotides agree with TRBD1. The CDR3 spans 14 residues. Germline trimming cut 3 bases from V and 7 bases from J; bases unmatched to any gene: 7. CDR1 and CDR2 from the germline V gene are SGDLS and YYNGEE. CDR3 DNA: TGTGCCAGCAGCGCGACAGGGATTAACCAGCCCCAGCATTTT. Its protein product is CASSATGINQPQHF.

This clone has just one count. The rearrangement joins TRBV11-2 to TRBJ2-3; 7 bases line up with TRBD2. Per germline, CDR1 SGHAT and CDR2 FQNNGV. This CDR3 region has 17 residues. Losses at the gene ends were 4 bases for V and 2 bases for J; bases not matched to a gene: 12. The CDR3 protein is CASSSTPSGTVTDTQYF. CDR3 nucleotides: TGTGCCAGCAGCTCCACACCCAGCGGGACGGTCACAGATACGCAGTATTTT.

This chain links TRBV5-5 with TRBJ1-5, with D tentatively TRBD1 (6 bases). Between the trimmed V and J ends, which lost 3 bases and 5 bases, there was a span of 15 bases. The CDR3 consists of 15 residues. Germline V gives CDR1 SGHKS, CDR2 YYEKEE (reference sequence). CDR3 in amino acids: CASSSTFRGDQPQHF. The CDR3 DNA reads TGTGCCAGCAGCTCGACCTTCAGGGGCGATCAGCCCCAGCATTTT.

J is TRBJ2-7 and V is TRBV30; D perhaps matches TRBD2 (6 bases). This CDR3 is 14 amino acids long. The germline CDR1 and CDR2 sequences are GTSNPN and SVGIG (reference sequence). V was clipped by 1 base and J by 3 bases, with 13 bases between them. This CDR3 reads CAWSGDPSVYEQYF. The CDR3 DNA is TGTGCCTGGAGTGGGGATCCTAGCGTCTACGAGCAGTACTTC.

The rearrangement joins TRBV6-6 to TRBJ2-3, with a tentative D call TRBD2 (6 bases). Germline CDR1 MNHNY, CDR2 SVGAGI (reference sequence). This CDR3 has 16 amino acids. V lost 0 bases and J lost 6, with 16 bases in between. The CDR3 DNA reads as TGTGCCAGCAGTTACTCGCGGGAACCCGGCTGGGATACGCAGTATTTT. As protein: CASSYSREPGWDTQYF.

CDR3 nucleotides: TGTGCCAGCAGCACTTTTAGCGGGGAGTACAATGAGCAGTTCTTC. Amino acids: CASSTFSGEYNEQFF. The rearrangement joins TRBV6-1 to TRBJ2-1; 8 bases line up with TRBD2. CDR3 length: 15 amino acids. Germline loops: CDR1 MNHNS, CDR2 SASEGT. V shed 6 bases and J 4 bases; nucleotides not matched to a gene: 8.

The chain has TRBV14 and TRBJ2-7; D not certain. Per the germline V gene, CDR1 is SGHDN and CDR2 is FVKESK. The CDR3 spans 13 residues. V lost 8 bases and J 2 bases, leaving 13 bases between the germline ends. Written as DNA, the CDR3 is TGTGCCAGCTCGGATCGGTTGACCTACGAGCAGTACTTC. Protein sequence: CASSDRLTYEQYF.

The chain recombines TRBV9 with TRBJ2-7; 7 bases align to TRBD1. The germline gives CDR1 SGDLS, CDR2 YYNGEE. The V segment lost 3 bases and the J segment 3 bases; nucleotides outside the gene matches: 9. The CDR3 runs to 15 residues. The CDR3 here is CASSADGTVVYEQYF. DNA for the CDR3: TGTGCCAGCAGCGCGGACGGGACAGTTGTCTACGAGCAGTACTTC.

The chain joins TRBV10-1 to TRBJ2-7; possibly TRBD1 for D (6 bases). The ends were cut back, 4 bases at V and 2 bases at J, with 9 bases in the middle. Germline V lookup: CDR1 WNHNN, CDR2 SYGVQD (reference sequence). The CDR3 totals 13 residues. The CDR3 region has the DNA TGCGCCAGCAGTGCGGGGACAACCTACGAGCAGTACTTC. Amino acids: CASSAGTTYEQYF.

The chain joins TRBV6-5 to TRBJ2-7; 9 nucleotides line up with TRBD2. CDR1 is MNHEY and CDR2 is SVGAGI in the germline V gene. This CDR3 comprises 15 residues. With 5 bases clipped from V and 2 bases from J, the junction kept 7 bases outside the gene matches. CDR3 in amino acids: CASSISGSITYEQYF. The CDR3, as DNA: TGTGCCAGCAGTATTAGCGGGAGTATAACCTACGAGCAGTACTTC.